This T cell receptor (beta chain) originates from a study of blood T cell repertoires in COVID-19. The germline gives CDR1 LNHDA, CDR2 SQIVND (reference sequence). There are 16 residues in the CDR3. The V segment lost 7 bases and the J segment 0 bases; nucleotides outside the gene matches: 11. How the authors handled the data: Estimation of nucleated cell counts relied on the amplification of reference gene primers. The method was immunoSEQ multiplex PCR; TCRdb's version includes in-frame clones alone and lacks a portion of them. V and J calls and clone size follow that table, whereas D and trimming were derived from the DNA. The sample has roughly 290,000 clones, about 85% seen once.

The V gene is TRBV19, the J gene TRBJ1-1; TRBD1 aligns across 7 bases. The specimen was peripheral blood. The sequence was collected from a woman in her 50s with active or convalescent COVID-19. CDR3: CASNIRRGSMNTEAFF. As DNA, the CDR3 is TGTGCCAGTAATATCCGCAGGGGGTCCATGAACACTGAAGCTTTCTTT.